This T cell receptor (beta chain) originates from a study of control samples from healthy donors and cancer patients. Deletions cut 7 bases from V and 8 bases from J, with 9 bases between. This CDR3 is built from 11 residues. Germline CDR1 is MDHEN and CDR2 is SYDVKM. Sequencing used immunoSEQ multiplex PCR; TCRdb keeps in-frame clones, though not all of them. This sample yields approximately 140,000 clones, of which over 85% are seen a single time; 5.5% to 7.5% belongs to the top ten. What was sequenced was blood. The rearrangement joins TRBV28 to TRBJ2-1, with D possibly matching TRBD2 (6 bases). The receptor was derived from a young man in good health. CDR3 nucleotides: TGTGCCAGCATGGGAGGTTATGAGCAGTTCTTC. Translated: CASMGGYEQFF.